The present T cell receptor beta chain was sequenced within a study of blood T cell repertoires in COVID-19 (dated by TCRdb to between 2020 and 2021). For context, the study as a whole: The collaborator samples originated in the United States, Italy and Spain and spanned the acute and convalescent phases of COVID-19. The prospective study material was composed of cDNA or gDNA derived from T cells, B-cell-depleted T cells, or PBMCs. The dataset comprised deeply sampled blood TCRbeta repertoires from subjects exposed to, actively infected with, or recovered from COVID-19. The repertoires were released in a freely available public database intended as a resource for research on the immune response to SARS-CoV-2. The samples were drawn from the first 160 participants of the ongoing ImmuneRACE study and from some 1,300 subjects provided by 6 global collaborators. The sample metadata nearly always contained a de-identified subject ID, COVID-19 status, age in years and sex. HLA class I and class II types, where available, came from metadata supplied by the sample provider rather than from assay-based typing.

CDR1 and CDR2 (SGHVS, FQNEAQ) derive from the germline V gene. The CDR3 numbers 15 residues from cysteine through phenylalanine. Of the read, only the CDR3 DNA is kept; its 45 bases are in frame from base 1. V has 5 bases trimmed and J has 1 base trimmed; junction bases matching no gene number 6. What the work shows at the level of the full study, not this receptor alone: Clinical and demographic metadata were provided uncurated, with the amount varying by source and participant.

TCRbeta CDR3 regions were amplified from genomic DNA using the immunoSEQ Assay, a bias-controlled multiplex PCR. Concerning the study's data processing: The number of nucleated cells in each sample was estimated by amplification of reference gene primers within the assay. Sequence reads were collapsed and filtered to measure the absolute abundance of every unique TCRbeta CDR3 rearrangement. For each sample, productive Simpson clonality was calculated as the square root of Simpson's diversity index across productive rearrangements. TCRdb stores this immuneACCESS table with in-frame sequences only. Part of the clones is absent; in the studies checked, under half of the shortfall reflects unresolved V genes, and no reason is known for the rest. D and trimming come from the DNA, and the V and J calls and clone size come from that table. The sample includes just over 95,000 clones, with 87% observed a single time. Roughly 15% of the sample comes from the top ten.

The table lists this clone with a count of one. This clone's antigen is unknown. Base quality data are lacking; no much larger clone is found one base away. The collaborating institutions used their own protocols to collect whole blood in K2EDTA tubes. For TCRbeta analysis, collaborator samples were shipped as frozen whole blood, as isolated PBMCs, or as DNA extracted from either sample type. This receptor was identified in a human donor in a cohort sampled during active COVID-19. Recombination linked TRBV7-8 to TRBJ2-7; 9 bases in the middle match TRBD2. The sequenced sample was peripheral blood. CDR3 loop: CASSPMAGGSYEQYF. The bases read TGTGCCAGCAGCCCTATGGCGGGGGGGTCCTACGAGCAGTACTTC.